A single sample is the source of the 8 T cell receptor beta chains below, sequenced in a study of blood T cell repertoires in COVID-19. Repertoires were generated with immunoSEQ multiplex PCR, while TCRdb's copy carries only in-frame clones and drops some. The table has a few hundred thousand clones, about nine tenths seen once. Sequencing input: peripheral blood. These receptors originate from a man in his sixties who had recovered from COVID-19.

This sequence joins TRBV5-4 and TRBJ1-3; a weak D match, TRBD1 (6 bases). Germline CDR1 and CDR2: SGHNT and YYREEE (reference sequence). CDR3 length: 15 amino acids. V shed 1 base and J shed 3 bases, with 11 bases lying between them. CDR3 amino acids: CASSLRGAYGNTIYF. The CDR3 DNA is TGTGCCAGCAGCTTGCGGGGGGCGTATGGAAACACCATATATTTT. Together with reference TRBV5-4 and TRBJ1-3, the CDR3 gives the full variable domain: ETGVTQSPTHLIKTRGQQVTLRCSSQSGHNTVSWYQQALGQGPQFIFQYYREEENGRGNFPPRFSGLQFPNYSSELNVNALELDDSALYLCASSLRGAYGNTIYFGEGSWLTVV.

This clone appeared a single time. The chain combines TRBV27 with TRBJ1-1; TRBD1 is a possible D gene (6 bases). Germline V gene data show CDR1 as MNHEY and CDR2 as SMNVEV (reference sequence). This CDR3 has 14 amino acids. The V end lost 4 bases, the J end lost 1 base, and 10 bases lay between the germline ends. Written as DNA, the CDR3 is TGTGCCAGCAGTTACCGGGGGGCGAACACTGAAGCTTTCTTT. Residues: CASSYRGANTEAFF.

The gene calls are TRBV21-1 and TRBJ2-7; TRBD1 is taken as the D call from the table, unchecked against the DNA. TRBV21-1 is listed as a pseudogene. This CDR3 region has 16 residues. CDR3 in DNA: TGTGCCAGCAGCAACCTGAAGTGGGGCCGAAACTACGAGCAGTACTTC. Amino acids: CASSNLKWGRNYEQYF.

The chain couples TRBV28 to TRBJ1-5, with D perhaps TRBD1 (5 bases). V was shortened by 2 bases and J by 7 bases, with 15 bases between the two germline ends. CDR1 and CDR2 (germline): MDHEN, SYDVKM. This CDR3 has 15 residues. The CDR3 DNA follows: TGTGCCAGCAGTTTAAGGGGCGGGGTATGGCAGCCCCAGCATTTT. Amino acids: CASSLRGGVWQPQHF.

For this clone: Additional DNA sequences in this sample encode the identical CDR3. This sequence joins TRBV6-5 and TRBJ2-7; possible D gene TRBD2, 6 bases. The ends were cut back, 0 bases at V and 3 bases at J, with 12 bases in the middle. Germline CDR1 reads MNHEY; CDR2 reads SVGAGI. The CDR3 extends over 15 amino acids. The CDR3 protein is CASSYSGQGGYEQYF. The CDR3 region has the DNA TGTGCCAGCAGTTACTCCGGCCAGGGAGGCTACGAGCAGTACTTC.

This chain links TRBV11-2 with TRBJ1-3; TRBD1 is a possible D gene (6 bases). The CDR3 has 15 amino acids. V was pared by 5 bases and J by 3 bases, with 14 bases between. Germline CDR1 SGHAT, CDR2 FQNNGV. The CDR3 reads CASSQSWTDGNTIYF. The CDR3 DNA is TGTGCCAGCAGCCAAAGCTGGACAGATGGAAACACCATATATTTT.

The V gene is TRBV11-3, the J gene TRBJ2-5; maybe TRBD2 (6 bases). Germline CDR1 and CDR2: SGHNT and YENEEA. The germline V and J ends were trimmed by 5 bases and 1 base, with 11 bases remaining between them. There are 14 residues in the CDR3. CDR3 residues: CASSNGGSQETQYF. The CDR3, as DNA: TGTGCCAGCAGCAATGGGGGGTCCCAAGAGACCCAGTACTTC.

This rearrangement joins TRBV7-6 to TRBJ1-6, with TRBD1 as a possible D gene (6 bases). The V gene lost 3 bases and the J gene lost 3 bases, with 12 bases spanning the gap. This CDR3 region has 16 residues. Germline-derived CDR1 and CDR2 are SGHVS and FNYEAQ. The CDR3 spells CASSFRGLNYNSPLHF. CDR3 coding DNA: TGTGCCAGCAGCTTCAGGGGATTAAACTATAATTCACCCCTCCACTTT.